Listed below are T cell receptor beta chains from one sample, sequenced in a study of breast tumors, draining lymph nodes, adjacent tissues. TCRdb ran MiXCR on the multiplex PCR reads and lists one entry per CDR3 protein. The sample yields approximately 210,000 distinct CDR3 sequences, about 30% seen once. Sequencing was performed on axillary lymph node tissue. These receptor sequences come from a female donor with breast cancer. Some clones in this sample may be carry-over from other donors' samples. Both conserved end residues are part of each CDR3. Each record gives: J gene, V gene, clone size, D gene, CDR3 protein, CDR3 DNA. A D gene is named only where the DNA matches it firmly. The listing skips clone size in some rows; elsewhere it reads once, few, many or a size class.

>TRBJ2-4|TRBV30|-|TRBD1
CAWSQGAGNIQYF
TGTGCCTGGAGCCAGGGGGCGGGAAACATTCAGTACTTC
>TRBJ1-3|TRBV7-6|-|-
CASSSSREPGNTIYF
TGTGCCAGCAGTAGTTCCAGGGAGCCGGGAAACACCATATATTTT
>TRBJ1-5|TRBV29-1|many|TRBD1
CSVSDRGEQPQHF
TGCAGCGTTTCCGACAGGGGCGAGCAGCCCCAGCATTTT
>TRBJ1-4|TRBV12-5|few|-
CASGLARGRASTNEKLFF
TGTGCTAGTGGTTTGGCCCGGGGCAGGGCCTCAACTAATGAAAAACTGTTTTTT
>TRBJ1-5|TRBV7-2|many|TRBD1
CASSPGTGRGSQPQHF
TGTGCCAGCAGCCCAGGGACAGGGAGGGGTAGTCAGCCCCAGCATTTT
>TRBJ2-7|TRBV10-3|-|TRBD1
CTINGSTGVSEQYF
TGTACCATCAATGGTTCTACAGGGGTTAGCGAGCAGTACTTC
>TRBJ2-7|TRBV2|-|TRBD2
CASSSASGTYEQYF
TGTGCCAGCAGCAGTGCTAGCGGGACCTACGAGCAGTACTTC
>TRBJ2-7|TRBV5-6|many|TRBD2
CASSLRLAGGADEQYF
TGTGCCAGCAGCTTGAGACTAGCGGGAGGGGCTGACGAGCAGTACTTC
>TRBJ1-1|TRBV10-2|-|-
CASMQRGGTEAFF
TGCGCCAGCATGCAGAGAGGGGGTACTGAAGCTTTCTTT
>TRBJ1-2|TRBV14|many|-
CASSQTNPNYGYTF
TGTGCCAGCAGCCAGACGAACCCAAACTATGGCTACACCTTC
>TRBJ2-3|TRBV19|many|-
CASSIRQAALRTDTQYF
TGTGCCAGTAGTATCCGACAAGCGGCGCTGCGCACAGATACGCAGTATTTT
>TRBJ1-1|TRBV28|-|-
CASSSLQGRGTEAFF
TGTGCCAGCAGTTCTCTACAGGGACGAGGGACTGAAGCTTTCTTT
>TRBJ1-5|TRBV6-1|few|-
CASIPAPSGANQPQHF
TGTGCCAGCATCCCCGCTCCCTCAGGGGCCAATCAGCCCCAGCATTTT
>TRBJ2-1|TRBV7-6|many|-
CASSQRVLGKYNEQFF
TGTGCCAGCAGTCAAAGGGTATTAGGGAAATACAATGAGCAGTTCTTC
>TRBJ2-6|TRBV5-1|many|-
CASSLALWGWTDLTGANVLTF
TGCGCCAGCAGCTTGGCTCTCTGGGGCTGGACAGATCTCACTGGGGCCAACGTCCTGACTTTC
>TRBJ2-1|TRBV28|many|-
CASTGLPDEQFF
TGTGCCAGCACGGGACTGCCGGATGAGCAGTTCTTC
>TRBJ2-1|TRBV6-5|-|-
CASTLSVGSYNEQFF
TGTGCCAGCACCCTTAGCGTGGGCTCCTACAATGAGCAGTTCTTC
>TRBJ1-2|TRBV11-2|-|-
CASSLVKREGHTF
TGTGCCAGCAGCTTAGTAAAGCGGGAGGGCCACACCTTC
>TRBJ2-7|TRBV2|many|-
CATKERDNSYEQYF
TGTGCCACCAAGGAAAGGGACAACTCCTACGAGCAGTACTTC
>TRBJ1-2|TRBV19|many|-
CASSINGDYGYTF
TGTGCCAGTAGTATAAACGGGGACTATGGCTACACCTTC
>TRBJ2-5|TRBV5-1|-|-
CASSWGRPQDTQYF
TGCGCCAGCAGCTGGGGCAGACCACAAGACACCCAGTACTTC
>TRBJ2-1|TRBV12-3/TRBV12-4|many|TRBD2
CASSSVAGYNEQFF
TGTGCCAGCAGCTCAGTAGCGGGATACAATGAGCAGTTCTTC
>TRBJ1-3|TRBV19|many|-
CASSSGPSGNTIYF
TGTGCCAGCTCGAGTGGGCCCTCTGGAAACACCATATATTTT
>TRBJ2-1|TRBV11-1|many|-
CASSHARVSYNEQFF
TGTGCCAGCAGCCATGCGCGTGTCTCCTACAATGAGCAGTTCTTC
>TRBJ2-2|TRBV9|many|TRBD2
CASSVTSGARGGELFF
TGTGCCAGCAGCGTGACTAGCGGGGCGAGGGGCGGGGAGCTGTTTTTT
>TRBJ2-3|TRBV9|many|TRBD2
CASSFSLAGGTDTQYF
TGTGCCAGCAGCTTCTCATTAGCGGGAGGTACAGATACGCAGTATTTT
>TRBJ1-3|TRBV2|many|-
CASRSDGSGNTIYF
TGTGCCAGCAGGAGTGACGGGAGTGGAAACACCATATATTTT
>TRBJ1-5|TRBV20-1|many|TRBD1
CSARGDRDQPQHF
TGCAGTGCTAGGGGGGACAGGGATCAGCCCCAGCATTTT
>TRBJ2-7|TRBV5-6|many|-
CASSLGPSVTYEQYF
TGTGCCAGCAGCTTGGGCCCTAGCGTAACCTACGAGCAGTACTTC
>TRBJ2-4|TRBV7-9|many|-
CASSLGGSVNIQYF
TGTGCCAGCAGCTTAGGAGGGTCAGTCAACATTCAGTACTTC
>TRBJ2-1|TRBV5-1|many|TRBD2
CASSTKRDRGNEQFF
TGCGCCAGCAGTACTAAGCGGGATAGAGGGAATGAGCAGTTCTTC
>TRBJ2-7|TRBV5-1|many|-
CASTGPGASEQYF
TGCGCCAGCACGGGGCCGGGAGCATCCGAGCAGTACTTC
>TRBJ1-3|TRBV4-3|-|-
CADSQESSGNTIYF
TGCGCCGACAGCCAAGAGTCCTCTGGAAACACCATATATTTT
>TRBJ2-7|TRBV5-6|many|-
CASSDFTQRVSYEQYF
TGTGCCAGCAGCGATTTCACTCAAAGAGTTTCCTACGAGCAGTACTTC
>TRBJ1-2|TRBV30|many|TRBD1
CAWSGDRGLGYTF
TGTGCCTGGAGTGGTGACAGGGGGCTTGGCTACACCTTC
>TRBJ2-5|TRBV5-8|many|-
CASSLVGTQETQYF
TGTGCCAGCAGCTTGGTTGGGACCCAAGAGACCCAGTACTTC
>TRBJ2-1|TRBV4-1|many|-
CASSQVGGVGEQFF
TGCGCCAGCAGCCAAGTTGGCGGGGTGGGTGAGCAGTTCTTC
>TRBJ2-2|TRBV4-2|many|TRBD2
CASSQVTSGRTGELFF
TGTGCCAGCAGCCAAGTTACTAGCGGGAGAACCGGGGAGCTGTTTTTT
>TRBJ2-5|TRBV7-2|-|-
CASSLARETQCF
TGTGCCAGCAGCTTAGCCCGGGAGACCCAGTGCTTC
>TRBJ1-2|TRBV30|many|-
CAWRAGGYTF
TGTGCCTGGAGGGCCGGAGGCTACACCTTC
>TRBJ1-4|TRBV27|-|-
CASSGTGGSEKLFF
TGTGCCAGCAGTGGGACGGGGGGTTCGGAAAAACTGTTTTTT
>TRBJ2-3|TRBV29-1|many|TRBD2
CSVSLAGGRGDTQYF
TGCAGCGTGAGCTTAGCGGGAGGGAGGGGAGATACGCAGTATTTT
>TRBJ1-6|TRBV18|-|TRBD1
CASSPFPSGGNSPLHF
TGTGCCAGCTCACCCTTCCCCTCAGGGGGGAATTCACCCCTCCACTTT
>TRBJ2-2|TRBV28|few|TRBD1
CASSLWDRGDTGELFF
TGTGCCAGCAGTCTGTGGGACAGGGGCGACACCGGGGAGCTGTTTTTT
>TRBJ2-7|TRBV14|many|TRBD1
CASSPRGTGYEQYF
TGTGCCAGCAGCCCGCGCGGGACAGGGTACGAGCAGTACTTC
>TRBJ1-5|TRBV6-2/TRBV6-3|-|-
CASSHRSYSNQPQHF
TGTGCCAGCAGTCACCGGTCGTATAGCAATCAGCCCCAGCATTTT
>TRBJ1-5|TRBV12-3/TRBV12-4|many|-
CASSLQPYSNQPQHF
TGTGCCAGCAGTTTACAGCCTTATAGCAATCAGCCCCAGCATTTT
>TRBJ2-1|TRBV11-2|many|TRBD2
CASSLVSGMNNEQFF
TGTGCCAGCAGCTTAGTTAGCGGGATGAACAATGAGCAGTTCTTC
>TRBJ1-6|TRBV27|many|-
CARRGIRDGIFSPLHF
TGTGCCAGAAGGGGGATACGGGACGGTATCTTTTCACCCCTCCACTTT
>TRBJ2-1|TRBV14|-|-
CASSRQGNNEQFF
TGTGCCAGCAGCCGGCAGGGGAACAATGAGCAGTTCTTC
>TRBJ1-5|TRBV20-1|-|-
CSAVGGRGSQPQHF
TGCAGTGCTGTGGGGGGGCGAGGTAGTCAGCCCCAGCATTTT
>TRBJ2-3|TRBV9|many|-
CASSVATTGTDTQYF
TGTGCCAGCAGCGTAGCTACTACGGGCACAGATACGCAGTATTTT
>TRBJ2-1|TRBV18|many|TRBD1
CASYRDRGSNEQFF
TGTGCCAGCTACCGGGACAGGGGATCGAATGAGCAGTTCTTC
>TRBJ1-6|TRBV6-5|many|-
CASSHSTGIGGSPLHF
TGTGCCAGCAGTCACTCGACCGGGATCGGAGGTTCACCCCTCCACTTT